Sequencing of this T cell receptor beta chain was carried out in a study of T cells in Graves' hyperthyroidism and ophthalmopathy. Pregnant or lactating patients were excluded, as were those with uncontrolled infection or other autoimmune disease. Study results and limitations: Blood also held most thyroid clonotypes expanded beyond 0.001.

Of note for this clonotype: Its antigen is not identified.

Trimming took 4 bases from V and 8 from J; bases not matched to a gene: 5. From germline, CDR1 is MNHEY and CDR2 SMNVEV (reference sequence). The length of the CDR3 is 15 residues. Amplification targeted TCR beta CDR3 regions from RNA transcripts. HTBI primers were the set used in a first-round RT-PCR of the TCR CDR3. TCRdb re-derived calls from the multiplex PCR reads in MiXCR, one entry per CDR3 protein. The sample holds fewer than 450,000 distinct CDR3 sequences, about a sixth seen once. The source material was blood. The sequence came from a woman in her thirties with Graves' hyperthyroidism that later progressed to Graves' ophthalmopathy. The V call is TRBV27, the J call TRBJ1-6, with 10 bases identical to TRBD1. CDR3 sequence (DNA): TGTGCCAGCAGTTACCGGGACAGGGGATATTCACCCCTCCACTTT. This encodes CASSYRDRGYSPLHF.